The next 2 T cell receptor beta chains were all read from a single sample in a study of cytomegalovirus exposure and HLA in healthy donors. Here immunoSEQ multiplex PCR was the method, and the copy in TCRdb shows in-frame clones only, minus some. The sample lists 150,000 to 200,000 clones; about 83% were seen once. Sequences were obtained from PBMCs. The receptor source for this set is a woman in her 30s in good health and CMV-seronegative.

The V call is TRBV7-2, the J call TRBJ2-5; 7 bases agree with TRBD2. V trimming: 1 base; J trimming: 5 bases; junction bases outside the gene matches: 7. Germline lookup yields CDR1 SGHTA and CDR2 FQGNSA. CDR3 length: 15 residues. The DNA for the CDR3 is TGTGCCAGCAGCTTAGGGACTAGGGGTCGCGAGACCCAGTACTTC. This gives the protein CASSLGTRGRETQYF.

V gene TRBV6-1 combines with J gene TRBJ1-1; D unresolved. V dropped 6 bases and J dropped 3 bases, with 14 bases sitting between them. The CDR3 contains 14 residues. Germline assignment: CDR1 MNHNS and CDR2 SASEGT. CDR3 in amino acids: CASSPTRRDTEAFF. The CDR3 region has the DNA TGTGCCAGCAGCCCCACGCGGCGGGACACTGAAGCTTTCTTT.